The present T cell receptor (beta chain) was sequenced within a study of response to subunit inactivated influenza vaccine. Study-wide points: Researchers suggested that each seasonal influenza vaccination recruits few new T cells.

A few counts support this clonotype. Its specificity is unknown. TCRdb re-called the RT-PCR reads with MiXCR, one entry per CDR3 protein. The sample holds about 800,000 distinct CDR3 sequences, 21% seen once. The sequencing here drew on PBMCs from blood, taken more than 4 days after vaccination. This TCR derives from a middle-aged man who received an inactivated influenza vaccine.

The CDR3 here is CSVYRVLTGEQFF. The CDR3, as DNA: TGCAGCGTATACCGGGTCCTCACGGGGGAGCAGTTCTTC. The chain carries TRBV29-1 and TRBJ2-1, with a possible D match to TRBD2 (5 bases). Germline CDR1 is SQVTM and CDR2 is ANQGSEA. V shed 6 bases and J shed 10 bases, with 19 bases lying between them. The CDR3 totals 13 residues.